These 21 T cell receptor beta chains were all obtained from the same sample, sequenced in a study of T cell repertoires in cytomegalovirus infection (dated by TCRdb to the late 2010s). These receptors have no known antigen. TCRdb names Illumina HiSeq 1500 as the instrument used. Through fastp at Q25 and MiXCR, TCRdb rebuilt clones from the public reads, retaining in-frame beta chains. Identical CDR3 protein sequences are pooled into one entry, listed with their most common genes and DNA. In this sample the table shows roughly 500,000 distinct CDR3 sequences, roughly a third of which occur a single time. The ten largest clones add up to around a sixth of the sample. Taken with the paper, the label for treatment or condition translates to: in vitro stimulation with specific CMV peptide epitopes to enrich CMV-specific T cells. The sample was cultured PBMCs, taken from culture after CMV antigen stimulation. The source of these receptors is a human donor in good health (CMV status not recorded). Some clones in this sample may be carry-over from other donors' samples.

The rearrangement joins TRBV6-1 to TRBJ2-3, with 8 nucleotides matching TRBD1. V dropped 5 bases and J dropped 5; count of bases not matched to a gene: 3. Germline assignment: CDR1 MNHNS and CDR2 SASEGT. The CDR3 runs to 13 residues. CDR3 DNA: TGTGCCAGCAGTTTCGACAGGGGAGATACGCAGTATTTT. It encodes CASSFDRGDTQYF.

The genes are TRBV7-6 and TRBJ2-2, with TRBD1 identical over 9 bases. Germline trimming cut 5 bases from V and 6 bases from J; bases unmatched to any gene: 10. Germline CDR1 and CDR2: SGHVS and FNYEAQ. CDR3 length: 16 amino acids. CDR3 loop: CASSPNKGTGPGELFF. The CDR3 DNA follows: TGTGCCAGCAGCCCGAATAAAGGGACAGGGCCCGGGGAGCTGTTTTTT.

The CDR3 region is CAINQAGNYNEQFF. As DNA, the CDR3 is TGTGCCATCAACCAAGCGGGGAACTACAATGAGCAGTTCTTC. The chain couples TRBV10-3 to TRBJ2-1; 7 bases align to TRBD2. V gave up 7 bases and J gave up 3 bases; unmatched junction bases: 6. The CDR3 runs 14 residues. CDR1 and CDR2 (germline): ENHRY, SYGVKD.

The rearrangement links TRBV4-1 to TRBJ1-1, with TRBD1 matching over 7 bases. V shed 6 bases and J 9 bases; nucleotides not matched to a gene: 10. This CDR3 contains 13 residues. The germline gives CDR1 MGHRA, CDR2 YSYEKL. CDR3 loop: CASSELGDRKAFF. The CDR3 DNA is TGCGCCAGCAGTGAGCTTGGGGACAGAAAAGCTTTCTTT.

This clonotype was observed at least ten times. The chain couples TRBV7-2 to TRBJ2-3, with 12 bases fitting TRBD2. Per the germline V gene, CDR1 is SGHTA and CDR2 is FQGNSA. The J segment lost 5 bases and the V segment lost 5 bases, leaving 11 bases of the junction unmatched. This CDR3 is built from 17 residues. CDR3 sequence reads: CASSRGLAGMSGDTQYF. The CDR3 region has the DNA TGTGCCAGCAGCCGAGGACTAGCGGGAATGAGCGGAGATACGCAGTATTTT.

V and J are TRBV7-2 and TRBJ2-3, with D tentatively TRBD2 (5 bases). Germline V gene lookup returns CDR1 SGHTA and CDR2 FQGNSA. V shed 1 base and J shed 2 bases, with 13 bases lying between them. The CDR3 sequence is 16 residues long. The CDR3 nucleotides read TGTGCCAGCAGCTTAGTTCCGGGAAGAAACACAGATACGCAGTATTTT. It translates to CASSLVPGRNTDTQYF.

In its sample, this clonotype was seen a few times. The CDR3 DNA follows: TGTGCCATCAGTGAGAACCCGGAACTAGCGGGAGTCAAAGATACGCAGTATTTT. This gives the protein CAISENPELAGVKDTQYF. The chain carries TRBV10-3 and TRBJ2-3; 11 positions match TRBD2. V shed 2 bases and J 5 bases; nucleotides not matched to a gene: 12. The CDR3 consists of 18 residues. Germline V gene lookup returns CDR1 ENHRY and CDR2 SYGVKD.

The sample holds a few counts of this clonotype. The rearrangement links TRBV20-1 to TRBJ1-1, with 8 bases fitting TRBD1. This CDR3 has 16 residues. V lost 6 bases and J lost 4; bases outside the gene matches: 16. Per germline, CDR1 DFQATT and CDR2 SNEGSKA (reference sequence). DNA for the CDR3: TGCAGTGCCTATTCGAGCGACAGGGGTGGGAGCACTGAAGCTTTCTTT. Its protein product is CSAYSSDRGGSTEAFF.

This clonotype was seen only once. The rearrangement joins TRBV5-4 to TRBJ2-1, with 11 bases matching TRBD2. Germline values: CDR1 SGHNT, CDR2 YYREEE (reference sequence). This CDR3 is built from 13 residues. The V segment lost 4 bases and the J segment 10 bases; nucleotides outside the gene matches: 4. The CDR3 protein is CASSDRTSGEQFF. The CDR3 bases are TGTGCCAGCAGCGACAGGACTAGCGGGGAGCAGTTCTTC.

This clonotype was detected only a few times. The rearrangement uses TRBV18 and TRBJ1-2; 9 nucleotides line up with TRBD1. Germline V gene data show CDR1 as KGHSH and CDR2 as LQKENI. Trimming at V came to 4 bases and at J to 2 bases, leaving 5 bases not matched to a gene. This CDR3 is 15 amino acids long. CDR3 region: CASSRDRAVNYGYTF. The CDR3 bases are TGTGCCAGCTCACGGGACAGGGCCGTAAACTATGGCTACACCTTC.

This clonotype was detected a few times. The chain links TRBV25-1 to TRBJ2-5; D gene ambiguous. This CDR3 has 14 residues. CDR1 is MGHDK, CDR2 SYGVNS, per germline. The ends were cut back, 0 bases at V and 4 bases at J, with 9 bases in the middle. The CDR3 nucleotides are TGTGCCAGCAGTGAATATCGCATCGGAGAGACCCAGTACTTC. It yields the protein CASSEYRIGETQYF.

The DNA of the CDR3 is TGTGCCAGCAAGACTAGCGGGCAGACTTCGAACACCGGGGAGCTGTTTTTT. Its protein is CASKTSGQTSNTGELFF. The chain has TRBV5-3 and TRBJ2-2; 10 positions match TRBD2. TRBV5-3 carries the ORF label, with uncertain function. This CDR3 has 17 residues. After removal of 8 bases from V and 0 bases from J, the junction contained 10 bases not matched to a gene.

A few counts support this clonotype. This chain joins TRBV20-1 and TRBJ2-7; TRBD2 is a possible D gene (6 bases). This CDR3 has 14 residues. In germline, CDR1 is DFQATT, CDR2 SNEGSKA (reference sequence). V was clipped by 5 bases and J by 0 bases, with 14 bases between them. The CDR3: CSAGDSGGSYEQYF. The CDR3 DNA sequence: TGCAGTGCTGGGGACTCCGGAGGCTCCTACGAGCAGTACTTC.

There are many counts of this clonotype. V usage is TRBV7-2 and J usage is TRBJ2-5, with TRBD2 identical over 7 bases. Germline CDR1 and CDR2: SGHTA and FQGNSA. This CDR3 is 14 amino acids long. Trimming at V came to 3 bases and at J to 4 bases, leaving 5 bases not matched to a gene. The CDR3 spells CASSFRSGIETQYF. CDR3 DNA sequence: TGTGCCAGCAGCTTCCGAAGCGGGATAGAGACCCAGTACTTC.

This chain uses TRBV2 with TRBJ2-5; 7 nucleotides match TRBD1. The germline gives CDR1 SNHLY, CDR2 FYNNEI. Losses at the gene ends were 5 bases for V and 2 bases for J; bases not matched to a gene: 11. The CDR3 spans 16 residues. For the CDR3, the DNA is TGTGCCAGCAGTACGGACAGGCCCTCCCCGCAAGAGACCCAGTACTTC. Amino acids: CASSTDRPSPQETQYF.

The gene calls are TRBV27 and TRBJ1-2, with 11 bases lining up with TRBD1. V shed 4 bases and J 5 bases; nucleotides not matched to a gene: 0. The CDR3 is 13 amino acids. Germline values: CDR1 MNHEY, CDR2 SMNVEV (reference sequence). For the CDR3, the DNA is TGTGCCAGCAGTTGGGACAGGGGGTATGGCTACACCTTC. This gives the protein CASSWDRGYGYTF.

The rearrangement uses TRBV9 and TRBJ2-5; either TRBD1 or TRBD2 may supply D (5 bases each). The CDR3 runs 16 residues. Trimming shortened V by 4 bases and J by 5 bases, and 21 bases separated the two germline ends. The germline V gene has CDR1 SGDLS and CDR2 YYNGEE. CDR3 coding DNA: TGTGCCAGCAGCACCATTAGGGAGCTGGGGGTGGAGACCCAGTACTTC. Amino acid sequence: CASSTIRELGVETQYF.

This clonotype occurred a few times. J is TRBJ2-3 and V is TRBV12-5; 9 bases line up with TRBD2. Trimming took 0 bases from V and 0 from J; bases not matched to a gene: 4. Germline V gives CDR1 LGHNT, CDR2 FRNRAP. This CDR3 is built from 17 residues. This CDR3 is CASGLVPTSGSTDTQYF. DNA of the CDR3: TGTGCTAGTGGTTTGGTACCAACTAGCGGGAGCACAGATACGCAGTATTTT.

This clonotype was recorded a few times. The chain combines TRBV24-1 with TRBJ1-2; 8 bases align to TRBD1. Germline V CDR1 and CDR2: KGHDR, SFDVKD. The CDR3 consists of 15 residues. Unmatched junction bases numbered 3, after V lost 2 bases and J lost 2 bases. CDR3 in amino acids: CATSDSRTGNYGYTF. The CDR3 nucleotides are TGTGCCACCAGTGATTCTCGGACAGGGAACTATGGCTACACCTTC.

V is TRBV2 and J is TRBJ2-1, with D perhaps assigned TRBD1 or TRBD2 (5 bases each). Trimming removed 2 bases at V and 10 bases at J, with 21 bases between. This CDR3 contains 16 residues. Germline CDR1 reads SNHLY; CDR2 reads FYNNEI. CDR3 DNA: TGTGCCAGCAGTGAACAGGGACCTCTAGTTTCTCTGGAGCAGTTCTTC. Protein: CASSEQGPLVSLEQFF.

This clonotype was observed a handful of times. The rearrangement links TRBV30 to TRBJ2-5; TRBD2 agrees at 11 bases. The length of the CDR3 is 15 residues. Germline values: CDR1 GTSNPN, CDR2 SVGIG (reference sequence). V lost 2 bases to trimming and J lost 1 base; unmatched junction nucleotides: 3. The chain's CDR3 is CAWSTGTSGQETQYF. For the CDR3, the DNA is TGTGCCTGGAGTACCGGGACTAGCGGCCAAGAGACCCAGTACTTC. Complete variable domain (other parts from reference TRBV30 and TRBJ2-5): SQTIHQWPATLVQPVGSPLSLECTVEGTSNPNLYWYRQAAGRGLQLLFYSVGIGQISSEVPQNLSASRPQDRQFILSSKKLLLSDSGFYLCAWSTGTSGQETQYFGPGTRLLVL.